This TCR beta chain derives from a study of OX40 agonist ivuxolimab in advanced cancers. Looking at the study overall: Intravenous ivuxolimab at 0.01 to 10 mg/kg was given to patients every 2 weeks. Partial responses, seen in three patients, involved one hepatocellular carcinoma and two cutaneous melanomas.

Here immunoSEQ multiplex PCR was the method, and the copy in TCRdb shows in-frame clones only, minus some. The table has more than 60,000 clones, 80% to 90% seen once. Patients were ruled out by autoimmune disease history or systemic immunosuppression. Baseline, cycle 4 day 1, and cycle 7 day 1 were the blood sampling points. Germline loops: CDR1 SGHNT, CDR2 YYREEE (reference sequence). The CDR3 covers 15 residues. Trimming removed 0 bases from V and 4 bases from J; junction bases left unmatched: 3. The sequence came from an adult with an advanced solid tumor such as melanoma, head and neck, liver or kidney cancer. The rearrangement joins TRBV5-4 to TRBJ2-2; 7 bases line up with TRBD1. Sequencing used CD4+ or CD8+ T cells sorted from blood, obtained in a trial of the OX40 agonist ivuxolimab. The CDR3 coding sequence is TGTGCCAGCAGCTTGGGACAGGGCGCCACCGGGGAGCTGTTTTTT. It is translated as CASSLGQGATGELFF.